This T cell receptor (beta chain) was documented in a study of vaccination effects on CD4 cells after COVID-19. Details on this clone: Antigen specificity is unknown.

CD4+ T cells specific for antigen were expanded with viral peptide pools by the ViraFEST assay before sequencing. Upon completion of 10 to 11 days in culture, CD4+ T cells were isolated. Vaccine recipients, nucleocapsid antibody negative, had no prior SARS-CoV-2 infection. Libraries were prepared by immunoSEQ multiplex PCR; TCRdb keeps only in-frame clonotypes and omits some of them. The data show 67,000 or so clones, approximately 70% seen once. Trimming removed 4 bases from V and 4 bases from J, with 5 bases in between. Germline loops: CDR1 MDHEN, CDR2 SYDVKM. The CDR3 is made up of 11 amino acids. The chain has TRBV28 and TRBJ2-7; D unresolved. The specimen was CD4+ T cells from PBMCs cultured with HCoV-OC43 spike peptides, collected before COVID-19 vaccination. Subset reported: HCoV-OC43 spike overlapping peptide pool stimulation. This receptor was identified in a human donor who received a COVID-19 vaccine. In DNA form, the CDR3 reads TGTGCCAGCAGTTCGTCATACGAGCAGTACGTC. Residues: CASSSSYEQYV.